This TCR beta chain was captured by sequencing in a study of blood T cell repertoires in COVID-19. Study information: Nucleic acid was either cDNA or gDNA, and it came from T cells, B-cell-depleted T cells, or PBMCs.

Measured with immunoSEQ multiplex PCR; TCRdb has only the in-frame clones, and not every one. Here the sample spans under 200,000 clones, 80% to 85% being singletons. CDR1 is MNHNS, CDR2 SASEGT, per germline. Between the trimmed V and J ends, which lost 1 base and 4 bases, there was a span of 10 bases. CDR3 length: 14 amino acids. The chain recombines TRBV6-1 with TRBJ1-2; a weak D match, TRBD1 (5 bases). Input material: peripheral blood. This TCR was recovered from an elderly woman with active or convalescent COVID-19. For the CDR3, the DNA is TGTGCCAGCAGTGAAGTAGGGGAAAGCTATGGCTACACCTTC. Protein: CASSEVGESYGYTF.